The 18 T cell receptor beta chains given below trace back to one sample, sequenced in a study of T cell changes during pregnancy in multiple sclerosis. Sequenced by immunoSEQ multiplex PCR; TCRdb stores in-frame clones only, minus some. The sample lists around 75,000 clones, 91% seen once, with roughly 0.3% in the top ten. The sequenced sample was CD4+ T cells from peripheral blood mononuclear cells, obtained in the third trimester of pregnancy. The receptors were gathered from a female donor in good health, enrolled as a control in a pregnancy study.

This chain uses TRBV7-2 with TRBJ2-1; 10 bases are shared with TRBD2. Germline trimming cut 4 bases from V and 0 bases from J; bases unmatched to any gene: 0. CDR1 SGHTA and CDR2 FQGNSA come from the germline V gene. The CDR3 runs 15 residues. CDR3 region: CASSWTSGSYNEQFF. As DNA, the CDR3 is TGTGCCAGCAGCTGGACTAGCGGCTCCTACAATGAGCAGTTCTTC.

The chain joins TRBV12-5 to TRBJ1-5, with D maybe TRBD1 (5 bases). Looked up from germline, CDR1 is LGHNT and CDR2 is FRNRAP. Between the trimmed V and J ends, which lost 0 bases and 2 bases, there was a span of 11 bases. This CDR3 is 16 amino acids long. Here the CDR3 reads CASGLVAGVGNQPQHF. The CDR3 nucleotides read TGTGCTAGTGGTTTGGTTGCGGGGGTAGGCAATCAGCCCCAGCATTTT.

This clone was found a few times. The chain employs TRBV7-9 and TRBJ1-6; D is undetermined. This CDR3 has 14 amino acids. Between the trimmed V and J ends, which lost 5 bases and 5 bases, there was a span of 10 bases. Germline-derived CDR1 and CDR2 are SEHNR and FQNEAQ (reference sequence). Here the CDR3 reads CASSRGADNSPLHF. CDR3 DNA: TGTGCCAGCAGCCGGGGTGCAGATAATTCACCCCTCCACTTT.

The chain carries TRBV11-3 and TRBJ2-3; TRBD2 aligns across 9 bases. V lost 5 bases to trimming and J lost 0 bases; unmatched junction nucleotides: 15. CDR1 SGHNT and CDR2 YENEEA come from the germline V gene. The CDR3 has 19 amino acids. Written as DNA, the CDR3 is TGTGCCAGCAGCCCCCCGTGGCGGGGGGGCCCAATTAGCACAGATACGCAGTATTTT. Translated, it gives CASSPPWRGGPISTDTQYF.

The chain has TRBV7-2 and TRBJ2-1, with 11 bases that match TRBD2. Germline V gene lookup returns CDR1 SGHTA and CDR2 FQGNSA. V shed 3 bases and J 7 bases; nucleotides not matched to a gene: 2. This CDR3 contains 14 residues. CDR3: CASSFTSGGNEQFF. CDR3 DNA: TGTGCCAGCAGCTTTACTAGCGGGGGTAATGAGCAGTTCTTC. The full variable domain, in which reference TRBV7-2 and TRBJ2-1 provide the parts outside the CDR3, is GAGVSQSPSNKVTEKGKDVELRCDPISGHTALYWYRQSLGQGLEFLIYFQGNSAPDKSGLPSDRFSAERTGGSVSTLTIQRTQQEDSAVYLCASSFTSGGNEQFFGPGTRLTVL.

The chain carries TRBV18 and TRBJ2-7; D uncertain. The CDR3 is 14 amino acids. In germline, CDR1 is KGHSH, CDR2 LQKENI. V gave up 4 bases and J gave up 0 bases, with 10 bases separating them. For the CDR3, the DNA is TGTGCCAGCTCACTAAGTAGAGACTCCTACGAGCAGTACTTC. This translates into CASSLSRDSYEQYF.

Only one count was recorded for this clone. The chain recombines TRBV18 with TRBJ1-1; D possibly corresponds to TRBD1 (6 bases). The CDR3 spans 14 residues. The ends were cut back, 2 bases at V and 3 bases at J, with 10 bases in the middle. Germline V gene data show CDR1 as KGHSH and CDR2 as LQKENI. The CDR3 coding sequence is TGTGCCAGCTCACCAGGGACATATGACACTGAAGCTTTCTTT. It is translated as CASSPGTYDTEAFF.

This chain links TRBV7-6 with TRBJ1-6; D uncertain. Germline lookup yields CDR1 SGHVS and CDR2 FNYEAQ. Trimming removed 5 bases at V and 14 bases at J, with 13 bases between. The CDR3 has 12 residues. This CDR3 is CASSPGYLALHF. CDR3 DNA sequence: TGTGCCAGCAGCCCAGGTTATTTAGCCCTCCACTTT.

Here the CDR3 DNA reads TGTGCCAGTAGGGGGCTGGGCGGGGGCCGTCAAGAGACCCAGTACTTC. It codes for CASRGLGGGRQETQYF. The V gene is TRBV19, the J gene TRBJ2-5, with D tentatively TRBD2 (7 bases). The CDR3 runs 16 residues. Germline V gene lookup returns CDR1 LNHDA and CDR2 SQIVND (reference sequence). The germline V and J ends were trimmed by 6 bases and 2 bases, with 19 bases remaining between them. Together with reference TRBV19 and TRBJ2-5, the CDR3 gives the full variable domain: DGGITQSPKYLFRKEGQNVTLSCEQNLNHDAMYWYRQDPGQGLRLIYYSQIVNDFQKGDIAEGYSVSREKKESFPLTVTSAQKNPTAFYLCASRGLGGGRQETQYFGPGTRLLVL.

This clone has only a few counts. The J gene is TRBJ2-4, the V gene TRBV19; 7 bases agree with TRBD1. V shed 5 bases, J shed 1 base, and the junction held 8 bases outside the gene matches. CDR1 is LNHDA and CDR2 is SQIVND in the germline V gene (reference sequence). The CDR3 runs 16 residues. The CDR3 nucleotides are TGTGCCAGTAGTCTGGACAGGCGCCCGGCCAAAAACATTCAGTACTTC. Translation gives CASSLDRRPAKNIQYF.

V is TRBV4-3 and J is TRBJ2-3; TRBD2 is a possible D gene (6 bases). The germline gives CDR1 LGHNA, CDR2 YSLEER. The V gene lost 0 bases and the J gene lost 4 bases, with 17 bases spanning the gap. This CDR3 has 17 residues. CDR3 sequence (DNA): TGCGCCAGCAGCCAAGATGTCGGAGGGGCATCCGCAGATACGCAGTATTTT. Amino acid sequence: CASSQDVGGASADTQYF.

The chain is built from TRBV11-3 and TRBJ1-1; D might be TRBD1 (6 bases). Trimming pared 6 bases from V and 2 bases from J, leaving 19 bases between. The CDR3 extends over 16 amino acids. Germline-derived CDR1 and CDR2 are SGHNT and YENEEA. The CDR3, as DNA: TGTGCCAGCAGTATAAGCACAGGGAACTTAAACACTGAAGCTTTCTTT. Amino acid sequence: CASSISTGNLNTEAFF.

This sequence joins TRBV5-8 and TRBJ1-2; no firm D call. V was pared by 1 base and J by 2 bases, with 9 bases between. Germline CDR1 SGHTS, CDR2 YDEGEE. The CDR3 runs 14 residues. The DNA of the CDR3 is TGTGCCAGCAGCTTGACTTTCGGGAACTATGGCTACACCTTC. Amino acids: CASSLTFGNYGYTF.

The rearrangement links TRBV14 to TRBJ2-6; D may be TRBD1 (8 bases). The CDR3 contains 14 residues. Germline V gives CDR1 SGHDN, CDR2 FVKESK. The germline V and J ends were trimmed by 9 bases and 5 bases, with 14 bases remaining between them. CDR3 DNA: TGTGCCAGTACAGGGGGGGCCTGGGCCAACGTCCTGACTTTC. It translates to CASTGGAWANVLTF.

The chain combines TRBV6-6 with TRBJ2-7; TRBD1 agrees at 10 bases. The V segment lost 2 bases and the J segment 4 bases; nucleotides outside the gene matches: 8. Germline values: CDR1 MNHNY, CDR2 SVGAGI (reference sequence). The CDR3 length is 16 residues. CDR3 DNA: TGTGCCAGCAGTTACGTCGGACAGGGGGGCAGGTACGAGCAGTACTTC. Amino acids: CASSYVGQGGRYEQYF.

This chain connects TRBV5-5 to TRBJ1-1, with TRBD1 matching 8 bases. V was clipped by 2 bases and J by 0 bases; unmatched bases: 9. CDR1 is SGHKS, CDR2 YYEKEE, per germline (reference sequence). The CDR3 totals 17 residues. The CDR3 loop reads CASSLQGVEGLNTEAFF. The CDR3, as DNA: TGTGCCAGCAGCTTACAGGGGGTGGAGGGTTTGAACACTGAAGCTTTCTTT.

V is TRBV6-5 and J is TRBJ2-7; weak D call: TRBD1 (5 bases). The germline V gene has CDR1 MNHEY and CDR2 SVGAGI. Trimming cost V 0 bases and J 2 bases, with 8 bases left between them. The CDR3 totals 14 residues. The CDR3 spells CASSYSAGTYEQYF. Written as DNA, the CDR3 is TGTGCCAGCAGTTACTCGGCAGGGACCTACGAGCAGTACTTC.

This chain joins TRBV11-2 and TRBJ2-3, with 10 positions matching TRBD2. V dropped 4 bases and J dropped 4; count of bases not matched to a gene: 5. Germline CDR1 SGHAT, CDR2 FQNNGV. CDR3 size: 15 residues. CDR3: CASSSAGGWADTQYF. In nucleotides, the CDR3 is TGTGCCAGCAGCTCAGCGGGGGGGTGGGCAGATACGCAGTATTTT.